This entry features one T cell receptor (beta chain) sequence. Original methodology: The authors estimated nucleated cell counts from reference gene primer amplification. Data came from immunoSEQ multiplex PCR; TCRdb stores just in-frame clones and leaves some out. The DNA was the basis for D and trimming; V, J and clone size are from that table. The table records approximately 75,000 clones, around 74% of them present only once. This entry is derived from a study of blood T cell repertoires in COVID-19. Study background: COVID-19 samples from acute and convalescent phases originated in the United States, Italy and Spain.

Trimming removed 3 bases from V and 5 bases from J, with 13 bases in between. In germline, CDR1 is LNHDA, CDR2 SQIVND (reference sequence). This CDR3 contains 15 residues. This TCR derives from a human donor with acute or convalescent COVID-19. The donor label of this sample is uncertain. Sequencing was done on a sample of peripheral blood. The V and J genes are TRBV19 and TRBJ1-4; the D gene is possibly TRBD1 (5 bases). The CDR3 nucleotides are TGTGCCAGTAGTATCCGCCAGGGTAAAAATGAAAAACTGTTTTTT. Translating it yields CASSIRQGKNEKLFF.